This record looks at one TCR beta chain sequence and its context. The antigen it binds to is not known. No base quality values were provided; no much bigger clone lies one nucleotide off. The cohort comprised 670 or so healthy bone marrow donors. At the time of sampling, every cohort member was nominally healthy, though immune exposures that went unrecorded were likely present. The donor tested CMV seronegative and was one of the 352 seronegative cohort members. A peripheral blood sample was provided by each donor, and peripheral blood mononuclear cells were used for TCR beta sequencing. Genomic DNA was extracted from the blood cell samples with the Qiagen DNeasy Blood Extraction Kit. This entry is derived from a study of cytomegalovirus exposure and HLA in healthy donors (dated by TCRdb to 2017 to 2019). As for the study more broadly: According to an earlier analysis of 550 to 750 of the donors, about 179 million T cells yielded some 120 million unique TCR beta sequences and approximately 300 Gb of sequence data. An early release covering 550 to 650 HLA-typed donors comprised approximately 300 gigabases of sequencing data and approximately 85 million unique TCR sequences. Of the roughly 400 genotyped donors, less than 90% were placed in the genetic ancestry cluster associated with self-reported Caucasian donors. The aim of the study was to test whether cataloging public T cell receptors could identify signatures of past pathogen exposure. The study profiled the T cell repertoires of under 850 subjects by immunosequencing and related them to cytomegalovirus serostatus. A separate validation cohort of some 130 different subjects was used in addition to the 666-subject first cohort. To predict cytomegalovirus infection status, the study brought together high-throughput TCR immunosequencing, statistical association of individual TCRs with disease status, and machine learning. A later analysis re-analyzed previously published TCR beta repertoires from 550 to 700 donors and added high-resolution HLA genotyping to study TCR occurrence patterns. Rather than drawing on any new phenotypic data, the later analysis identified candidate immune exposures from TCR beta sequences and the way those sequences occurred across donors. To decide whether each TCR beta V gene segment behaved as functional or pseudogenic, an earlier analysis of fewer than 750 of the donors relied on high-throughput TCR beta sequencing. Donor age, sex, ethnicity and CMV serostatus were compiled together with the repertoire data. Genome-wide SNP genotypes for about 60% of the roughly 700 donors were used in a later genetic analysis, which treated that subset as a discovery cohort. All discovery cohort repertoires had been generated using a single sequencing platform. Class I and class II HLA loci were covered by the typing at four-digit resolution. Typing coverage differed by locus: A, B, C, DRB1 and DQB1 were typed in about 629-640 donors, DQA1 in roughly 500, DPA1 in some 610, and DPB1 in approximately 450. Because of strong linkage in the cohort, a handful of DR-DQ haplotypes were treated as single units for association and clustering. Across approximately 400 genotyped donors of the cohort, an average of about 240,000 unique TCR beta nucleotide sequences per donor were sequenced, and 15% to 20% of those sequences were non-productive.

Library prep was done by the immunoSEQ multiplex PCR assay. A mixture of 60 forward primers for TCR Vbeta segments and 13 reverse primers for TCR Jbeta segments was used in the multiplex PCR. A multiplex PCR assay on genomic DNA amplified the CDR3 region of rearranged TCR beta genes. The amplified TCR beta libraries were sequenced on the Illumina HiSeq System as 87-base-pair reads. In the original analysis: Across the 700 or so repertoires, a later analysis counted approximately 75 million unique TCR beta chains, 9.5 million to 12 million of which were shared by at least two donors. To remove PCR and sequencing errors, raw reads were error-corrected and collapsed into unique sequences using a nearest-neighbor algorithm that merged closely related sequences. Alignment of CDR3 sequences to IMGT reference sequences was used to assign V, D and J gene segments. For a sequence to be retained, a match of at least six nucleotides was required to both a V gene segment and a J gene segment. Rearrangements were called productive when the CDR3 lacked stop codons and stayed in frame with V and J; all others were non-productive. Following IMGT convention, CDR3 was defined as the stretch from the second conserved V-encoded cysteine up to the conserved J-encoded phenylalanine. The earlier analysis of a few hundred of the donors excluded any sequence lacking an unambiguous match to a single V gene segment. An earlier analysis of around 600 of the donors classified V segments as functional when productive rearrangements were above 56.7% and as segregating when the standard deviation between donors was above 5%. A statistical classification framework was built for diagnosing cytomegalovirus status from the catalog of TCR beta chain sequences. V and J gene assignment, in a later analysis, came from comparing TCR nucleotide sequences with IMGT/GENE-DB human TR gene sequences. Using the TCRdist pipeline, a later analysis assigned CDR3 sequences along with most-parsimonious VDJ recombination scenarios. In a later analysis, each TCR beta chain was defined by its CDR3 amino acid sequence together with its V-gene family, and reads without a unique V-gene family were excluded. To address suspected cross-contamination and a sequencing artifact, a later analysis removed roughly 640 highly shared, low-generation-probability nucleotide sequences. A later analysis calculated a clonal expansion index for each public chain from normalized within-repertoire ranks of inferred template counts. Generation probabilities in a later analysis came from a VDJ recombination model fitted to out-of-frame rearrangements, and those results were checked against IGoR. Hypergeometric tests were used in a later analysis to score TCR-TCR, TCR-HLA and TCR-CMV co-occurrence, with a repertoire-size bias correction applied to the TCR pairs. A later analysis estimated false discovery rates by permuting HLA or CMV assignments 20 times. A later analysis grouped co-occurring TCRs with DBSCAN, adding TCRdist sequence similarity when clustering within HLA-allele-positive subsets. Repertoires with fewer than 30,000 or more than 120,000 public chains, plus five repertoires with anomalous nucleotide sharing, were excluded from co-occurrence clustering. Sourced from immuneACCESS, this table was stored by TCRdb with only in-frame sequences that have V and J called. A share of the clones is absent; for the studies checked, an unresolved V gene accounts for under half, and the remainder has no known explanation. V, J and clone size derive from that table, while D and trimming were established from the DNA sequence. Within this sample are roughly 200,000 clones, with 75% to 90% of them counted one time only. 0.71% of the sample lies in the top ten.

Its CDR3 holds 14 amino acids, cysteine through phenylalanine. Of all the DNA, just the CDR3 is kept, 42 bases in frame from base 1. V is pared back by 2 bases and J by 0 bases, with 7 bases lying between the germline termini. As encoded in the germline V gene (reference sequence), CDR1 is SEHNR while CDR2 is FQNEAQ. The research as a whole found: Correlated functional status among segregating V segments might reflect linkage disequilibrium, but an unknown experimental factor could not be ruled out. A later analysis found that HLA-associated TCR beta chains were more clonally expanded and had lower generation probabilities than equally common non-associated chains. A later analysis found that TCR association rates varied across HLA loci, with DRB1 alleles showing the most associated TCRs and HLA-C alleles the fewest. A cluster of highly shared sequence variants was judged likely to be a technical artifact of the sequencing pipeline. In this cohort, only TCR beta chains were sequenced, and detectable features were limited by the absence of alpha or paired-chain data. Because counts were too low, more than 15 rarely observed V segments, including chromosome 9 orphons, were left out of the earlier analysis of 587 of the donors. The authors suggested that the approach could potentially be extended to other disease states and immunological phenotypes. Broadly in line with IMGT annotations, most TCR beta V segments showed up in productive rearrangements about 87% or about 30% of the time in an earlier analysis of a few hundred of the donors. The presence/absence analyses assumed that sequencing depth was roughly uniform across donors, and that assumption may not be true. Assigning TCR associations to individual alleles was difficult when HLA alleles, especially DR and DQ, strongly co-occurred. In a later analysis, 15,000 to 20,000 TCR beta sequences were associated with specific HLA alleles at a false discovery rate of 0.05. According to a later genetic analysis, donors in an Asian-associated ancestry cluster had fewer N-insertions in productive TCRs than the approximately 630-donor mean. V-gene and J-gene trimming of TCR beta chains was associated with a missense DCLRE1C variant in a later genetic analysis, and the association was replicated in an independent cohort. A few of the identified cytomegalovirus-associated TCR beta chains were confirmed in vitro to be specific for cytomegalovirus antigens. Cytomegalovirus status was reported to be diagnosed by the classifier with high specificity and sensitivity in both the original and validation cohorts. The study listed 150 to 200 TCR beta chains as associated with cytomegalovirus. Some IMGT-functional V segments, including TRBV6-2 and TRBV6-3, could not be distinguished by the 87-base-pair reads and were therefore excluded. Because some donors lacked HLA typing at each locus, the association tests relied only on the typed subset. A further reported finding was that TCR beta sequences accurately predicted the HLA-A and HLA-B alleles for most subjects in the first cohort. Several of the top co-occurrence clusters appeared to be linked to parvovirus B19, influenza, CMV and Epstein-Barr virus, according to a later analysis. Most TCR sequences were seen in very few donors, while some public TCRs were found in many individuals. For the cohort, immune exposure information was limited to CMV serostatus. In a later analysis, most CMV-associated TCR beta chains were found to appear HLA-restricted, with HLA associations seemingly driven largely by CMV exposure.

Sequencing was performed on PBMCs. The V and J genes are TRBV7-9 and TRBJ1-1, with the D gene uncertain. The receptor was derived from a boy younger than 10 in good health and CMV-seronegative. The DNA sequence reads TGTGCCAGCAGCTTATACAGAATGAACACTGAAGCTTTCTTT. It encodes CASSLYRMNTEAFF.